The 9 T cell receptor beta chains reported below all come from one sample, sequenced in a study of regulatory T cells in long-lasting Graves disease (dated by TCRdb to the early 2020s). The time point label of this sample denotes: persistent/refractory GD, antithyroid drugs over 5 years with positive TRAb. For both TCR sequencing and RNA sequencing, RNA was extracted from PBMCs using TRIzol. Libraries came from multiplex PCR. Sequencing was carried out with an Illumina HiSeq 4000. CDR3 regions were amplified by Arm-PCR with iRepertoire HTBI primers to construct TCR beta libraries. The public reads were quality trimmed at Q25 with fastp and then assembled into clones with MiXCR by TCRdb, keeping productive beta chains. Here each entry gathers all rows of one CDR3 protein and keeps the most common genes and DNA. The sample profile shows 600,000 to 800,000 distinct CDR3 sequences; around 30% of them were found once. The top ten clones comprise 42% of the sample.

Here the sequenced sample was peripheral blood mononuclear cells (PBMCs), taken when the disease was refractory, from a patient treated with antithyroid drugs. These TCRs come from a female donor with Graves disease.

This clonotype was detected only a few times. This chain joins TRBV28 and TRBJ2-2; TRBD1 is a possible D gene (5 bases). CDR1 is MDHEN, CDR2 SYDVKM, per germline. There are 12 residues in the CDR3. The V and J ends lost 11 bases and 6 bases respectively, with 13 bases between them. The CDR3 loop is CACQGFPGELFF. CDR3 in DNA: TGTGCCTGTCAGGGTTTCCCCGGGGAGCTGTTTTTT. The full variable domain, rest sourced from reference TRBV28 and TRBJ2-2, is DVKVTQSSRYLVKRTGEKVFLECVQDMDHENMFWYRQDPGLGLRLIYFSYDVKMKEKGDIPEGYSVSREKKERFSLILESASTNQTSMYLCACQGFPGELFFGEGSRLTVL.

The table lists this clonotype with many counts. The rearrangement links TRBV10-3 to TRBJ1-2; TRBD1 might be the D (6 bases). CDR1 ENHRY and CDR2 SYGVKD come from the germline V gene. The CDR3 is 14 residues long. The V gene lost 5 bases and the J gene lost 2 bases, with 12 bases spanning the gap. CDR3 coding DNA: TGTGCCATCAGTTCCCCAGGGGAAAACTATGGCTACACCTTC. Protein sequence: CAISSPGENYGYTF.

Note on this clonotype: This may be a read error, as it is one base from a much larger clone. The missing conserved phenylalanine or tryptophan at the end of this CDR3 makes a read error likely. The V call is TRBV28, the J call TRBJ1-2; D is perhaps TRBD1 (6 bases). Trimming took off 5 bases at V and 8 bases at J, with 15 bases between the two ends. The length of the CDR3 is 13 residues. Germline loops: CDR1 MDHEN, CDR2 SYDVKM. Written as DNA, the CDR3 is TGTGCCAGCAGTCCCCCCGGGGGGCGGGGCTACACCATC. Its translation: CASSPPGGRGYTI.

There are a few counts of this clonotype. The chain carries TRBV6-1 and TRBJ2-7; 8 positions agree with TRBD2. The CDR3 sequence is 14 residues long. CDR1 is MNHNS and CDR2 is SASEGT in the germline V gene. After removal of 5 bases from V and 10 bases from J, the junction contained 13 bases not matched to a gene. CDR3 DNA: TGTGCCAGCAGTCCCACCGGGTACGGGAGGGCCCAGTACTTC. This sequence encodes CASSPTGYGRAQYF.

The J gene is TRBJ2-7, the V gene TRBV7-9; D may be TRBD1 (5 bases). Germline CDR1 is SEHNR and CDR2 is FQNEAQ (reference sequence). The germline V and J ends were trimmed by 4 bases and 0 bases, with 10 bases remaining between them. This CDR3 is built from 14 residues. The CDR3 loop reads CASSSHQGSYEQYF. The CDR3 nucleotides read TGTGCCAGCAGCTCACATCAGGGCTCCTACGAGCAGTACTTC.

This clonotype was seen a few times. V gene TRBV3-1 combines with J gene TRBJ1-6, with 7 nucleotides matching TRBD1. This CDR3 is 15 amino acids long. Germline V gives CDR1 LGHDT, CDR2 YNNKEL (reference sequence). Losses at the gene ends were 4 bases for V and 6 bases for J; bases not matched to a gene: 6. The CDR3 protein is CASSPTGLFNSPLHF. CDR3 DNA sequence: TGTGCCAGCAGCCCGACAGGGCTTTTTAATTCACCCCTCCACTTT.

This clonotype was seen a single time. The gene calls are TRBV10-2 and TRBJ2-6; the D is unclear. Trimming stripped 2 bases from V and 0 bases from J, with 8 bases between. CDR1 is WSHSY and CDR2 is SAAADI in the germline V gene. CDR3 size: 16 residues. The CDR3, as DNA: TGCGCCAGCAGTGAGGGGTTGGGCTCTGGGGCCAACGTCCTGACTTTC. Translating it yields CASSEGLGSGANVLTF.

This clonotype was picked up many times. J is TRBJ2-7 and V is TRBV11-2, with 10 nucleotides matching TRBD1. Germline-derived CDR1 and CDR2 are SGHAT and FQNNGV. The CDR3 runs to 17 residues. V lost 5 bases to trimming and J lost 3 bases; unmatched junction nucleotides: 13. The CDR3 is CASSPERDRGLVYEQYF. The DNA for the CDR3 is TGTGCCAGCAGCCCCGAAAGGGACAGGGGTCTGGTCTACGAGCAGTACTTC. Looking up the rest from reference TRBV11-2 and TRBJ2-7 gives the full variable domain: EAGVAQSPRYKIIEKRQSVAFWCNPISGHATLYWYQQILGQGPKLLIQFQNNGVVDDSQLPKDRFSAERLKGVDSTLKIQPAKLEDSAVYLCASSPERDRGLVYEQYFGPGTRLTVT.

This clonotype was detected only a few times. The chain is built from TRBV12-3 or TRBV12-4 and TRBJ2-7; no definite D call. This CDR3 is built from 15 residues. Deletions cut 1 base from V and 4 bases from J, with 14 bases between. CDR3 sequence reads: CASSLGAALMYEQYF. CDR3 sequence (DNA): TGTGCCAGCAGTTTAGGGGCAGCACTGATGTACGAGCAGTACTTC.